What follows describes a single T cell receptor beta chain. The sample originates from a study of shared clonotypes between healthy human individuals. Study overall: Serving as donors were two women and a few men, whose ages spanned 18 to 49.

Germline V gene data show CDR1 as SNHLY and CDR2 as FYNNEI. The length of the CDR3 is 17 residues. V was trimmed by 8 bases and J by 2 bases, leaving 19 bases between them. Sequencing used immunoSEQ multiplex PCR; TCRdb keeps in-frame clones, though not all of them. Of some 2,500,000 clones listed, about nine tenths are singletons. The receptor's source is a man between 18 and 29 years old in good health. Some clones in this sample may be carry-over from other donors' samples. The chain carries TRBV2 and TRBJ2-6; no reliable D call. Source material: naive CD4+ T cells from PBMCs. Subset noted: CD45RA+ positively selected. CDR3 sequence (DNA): TGTGCCAGCCAGAGGTTTGGCAGCTCCCCTGGGGCCAACGTCCTGACTTTC. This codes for CASQRFGSSPGANVLTF.